This T cell receptor (beta chain) was identified during a study of identifying expanded T cells in peripheral blood. General observations from the study: Roughly two-week clone count variance significantly increased as total template count grew.

Sequenced by immunoSEQ multiplex PCR; TCRdb stores in-frame clones only, minus some. Of fewer than 110,000 clones in the sample, around nine tenths were seen once. V dropped 7 bases and J dropped 0 bases, with 9 bases sitting between them. The CDR3 contains 13 residues. The V gene's germline CDR1 is ENHRY and CDR2 SYGVKD. Comments on this clone: What it binds is unknown.

This sequence originates from a person between 18 and 75 years old in good health. The specimen sequenced was blood. This rearrangement joins TRBV10-3 to TRBJ1-1; D not resolved. CDR3 amino acids: CAINPSLNTEAFF. The CDR3 coding sequence is TGTGCCATCAACCCTAGCCTGAACACTGAAGCTTTCTTT.